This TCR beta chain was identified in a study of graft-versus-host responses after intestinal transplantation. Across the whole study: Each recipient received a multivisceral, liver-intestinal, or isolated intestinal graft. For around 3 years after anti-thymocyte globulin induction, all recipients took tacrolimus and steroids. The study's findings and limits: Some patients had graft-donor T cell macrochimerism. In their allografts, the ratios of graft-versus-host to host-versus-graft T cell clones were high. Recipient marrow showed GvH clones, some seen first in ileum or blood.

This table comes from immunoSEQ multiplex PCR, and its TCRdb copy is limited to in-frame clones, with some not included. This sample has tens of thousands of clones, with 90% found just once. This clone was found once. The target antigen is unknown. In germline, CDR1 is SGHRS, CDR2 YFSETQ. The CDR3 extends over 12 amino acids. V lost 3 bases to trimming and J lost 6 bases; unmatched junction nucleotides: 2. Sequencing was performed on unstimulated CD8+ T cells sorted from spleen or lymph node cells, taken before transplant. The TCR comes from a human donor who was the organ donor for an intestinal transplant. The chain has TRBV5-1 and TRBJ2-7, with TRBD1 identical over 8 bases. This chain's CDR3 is CASSWTGFEQYF. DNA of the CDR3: TGCGCCAGCAGCTGGACAGGGTTCGAGCAGTACTTC.